The 7 T cell receptor beta chains below were found in one sample sequenced in a study of T-cell reconstitution after alpha-beta-depleted transplantation in children. A library of TCRbeta sequences, prepared with unique molecular identifiers, was generated. TCRdb used MiXCR to reprocess the PCR reads, holding one entry per CDR3 protein. The data contain about 420,000 distinct CDR3 sequences, around 15% of them singletons. Here the sequenced sample was PBMCs, mostly from graft donor cells, taken 360 days after TCRalphabeta/CD19-depleted stem cell transplant. The receptors were gathered from a boy under three years old who had a stem cell transplant for Wiskott-Aldrich syndrome, so the T cells may come from the graft donor.

This clonotype showed up just a few times. The chain joins TRBV7-9 to TRBJ1-4; D gene ambiguous. The CDR3 loop spans 15 amino acids. The V end was cut by 0 bases, the J end by 7 bases, with 12 bases between. Per germline, CDR1 SEHNR and CDR2 FQNEAQ (reference sequence). In DNA form, the CDR3 reads TGTGCCAGCAGCTTAGCCCAGCTGCCGGGTGAAAAACTGTTTTTT. This codes for CASSLAQLPGEKLFF. The full variable domain, in which reference TRBV7-9 and TRBJ1-4 provide the parts outside the CDR3, is DTGVSQNPRHKITKRGQNVTFRCDPISEHNRLYWYRQTLGQGPEFLTYFQNEAQLEKSRLLSDRFSAERPKGSFSTLEIQRTEQGDSAMYLCASSLAQLPGEKLFFGSGTQLSVL.

This chain uses TRBV5-6 with TRBJ2-7; 8 bases match TRBD2. V lost 6 bases to trimming and J lost 0 bases; unmatched junction nucleotides: 8. In germline, CDR1 is SGHDT, CDR2 YYEEEE. The CDR3 sequence is 15 residues long. CDR3 region: CASTPGTRSSYEQYF. In nucleotides, the CDR3 is TGTGCCAGCACCCCCGGGACTAGGAGCTCCTACGAGCAGTACTTC.

The chain couples TRBV7-9 to TRBJ2-5; D might be TRBD2 (5 bases). From germline, CDR1 is SEHNR and CDR2 FQNEAQ (reference sequence). Deletions cut 5 bases from V and 5 bases from J, with 21 bases between. The CDR3 length is 16 residues. The CDR3 protein is CASSPLAGPEVETQYF. The CDR3 DNA follows: TGTGCCAGCAGCCCCTTGGCAGGCCCGGAGGTGGAGACCCAGTACTTC.

The table lists this clonotype with a few counts. The chain couples TRBV12-3 or TRBV12-4 to TRBJ2-4; D not resolved. CDR3 length equals 16 residues. V lost 3 bases, J lost 0 bases, and 12 bases lay in between. CDR3 sequence (DNA): TGTGCCAGCAGTTTTTGGTACAGTCTAGCCAAAAACATTCAGTACTTC. It yields the protein CASSFWYSLAKNIQYF.

The table lists this clonotype with a few counts. The CDR3 region is CASSQDLWDRAYEQYF. The CDR3 nucleotides read TGCGCCAGCAGCCAAGATCTTTGGGACAGGGCCTACGAGCAGTACTTC. This rearrangement joins TRBV4-3 to TRBJ2-7, with 9 positions matching TRBD1. The J segment lost 2 bases and the V segment lost 0 bases, leaving 5 bases of the junction unmatched. From germline, CDR1 is LGHNA and CDR2 YSLEER. The CDR3 consists of 16 residues.

This rearrangement joins TRBV12-3 or TRBV12-4 to TRBJ2-1; 10 nucleotides match TRBD2. V shed 1 base, J shed 3 bases, and the junction held 18 bases outside the gene matches. CDR3 length: 21 amino acids. The CDR3 coding sequence is TGTGCCAGCAGTTTAGAATCTGTAGGGAGAGGTCTAGCGGGAGTCTACAATGAGCAGTTCTTC. Protein: CASSLESVGRGLAGVYNEQFF.

The CDR3 DNA reads TGTGCCAGCAGCTTAGGCAGGACCACAGATACGCAGTATTTT. This codes for CASSLGRTTDTQYF. The V and J genes are TRBV7-9 and TRBJ2-3; D call uncertain. The V gene's germline CDR1 is SEHNR and CDR2 FQNEAQ (reference sequence). The CDR3 runs to 14 residues. Between the trimmed V and J ends, which lost 1 base and 2 bases, there was a span of 7 bases.